The 29 T cell receptor beta chains listed next were all sequenced from one sample in a study of blood T cell repertoires in COVID-19. Assay used: immunoSEQ multiplex PCR; TCRdb lists only in-frame clones, some missing. Of 250,000 or so clones listed, roughly 84% are singletons. Sequences were obtained from PBMCs or T cells enriched from blood (not recorded which). Receptor source: a man aged 50 to 59 who had recovered from COVID-19.

CDR3 coding DNA: TGTGCCAGCAGCAAACAGGGGGGCAATCAGCCCCAGCATTTT. It specifies CASSKQGGNQPQHF. The chain links TRBV9 to TRBJ1-5; 8 bases match TRBD1. Germline assignment: CDR1 SGDLS and CDR2 YYNGEE. The CDR3 length is 14 residues. V shed 4 bases, J shed 2 bases, and the junction held 2 bases outside the gene matches.

V is TRBV19 and J is TRBJ2-7; a possible D gene is TRBD2 (5 bases). The germline V and J ends were trimmed by 6 bases and 5 bases, with 14 bases remaining between them. The CDR3 spans 13 residues. Germline V lookup: CDR1 LNHDA, CDR2 SQIVND (reference sequence). In DNA, the CDR3 is TGTGCCAGTAGAGGACTGCGGGCTAACGAGCAGTACTTC. Amino acid sequence: CASRGLRANEQYF.

This clone was detected a few times. The V gene is TRBV29-1, the J gene TRBJ2-7, with 7 nucleotides matching TRBD1. In germline, CDR1 is SQVTM, CDR2 ANQGSEA. This CDR3 spans 12 amino acids. V was pared by 7 bases and J by 2 bases, with 5 bases of the junction left unmatched. The CDR3 nucleotides are TGCAGCGGATGGGACAGAACCTACGAGCAGTACTTC. This translates into CSGWDRTYEQYF.

The genes are TRBV6-2 or TRBV6-3 and TRBJ1-1; TRBD1 agrees at 8 bases. Germline loops: CDR1 MNHEY, CDR2 SVGEGT. CDR3 length equals 17 residues. The trim removed 2 bases at V and 4 bases at J, leaving 12 bases unmatched. CDR3 region: CASSYRGRGRLGTEAFF. The CDR3 bases are TGTGCCAGCAGTTACCGGGGCAGGGGGCGCCTGGGCACTGAAGCTTTCTTT.

The rearrangement links TRBV19 to TRBJ1-5, with 7 nucleotides matching TRBD1. V shed 6 bases and J 2 bases; nucleotides not matched to a gene: 10. Germline CDR1 reads LNHDA; CDR2 reads SQIVND (reference sequence). This CDR3 region has 16 residues. CDR3 DNA sequence: TGTGCCAGTAGGACGGATTACAGGGGTGGCAATCAGCCCCAGCATTTT. Its protein product is CASRTDYRGGNQPQHF.

As to this clone: The sample carries other DNA sequences with the same CDR3. The CDR3, as DNA: TGTGCCAGCAGCACGGGGACAGGGGGCACTGAAGCTTTCTTT. This codes for CASSTGTGGTEAFF. V and J are TRBV7-3 and TRBJ1-1; TRBD1 aligns across 11 bases. V was clipped by 5 bases and J by 4 bases; unmatched bases: 3. Germline CDR1 and CDR2: SGHTA and FQGTGA. The CDR3 runs 14 residues. Full variable domain (outside the CDR3, taken from reference TRBV7-3 and TRBJ1-1): GAGVSQTPSNKVTEKGKYVELRCDPISGHTALYWYRQSLGQGPEFLIYFQGTGAADDSGLPNDRFFAVRPEGSVSTLKIQRTERGDSAVYLCASSTGTGGTEAFFGQGTRLTVV.

CDR3 sequence reads: CASSLGVNYGYTF. CDR3 nucleotides: TGTGCCAGCAGCTTGGGAGTTAACTATGGCTACACCTTC. The rearrangement links TRBV5-5 to TRBJ1-2, with unresolved D. Germline lookup yields CDR1 SGHKS and CDR2 YYEKEE (reference sequence). This CDR3 is built from 13 residues. With 0 bases removed from V and 1 base from J, the gap between germline ends came to 4 bases. Based on the CDR3 plus reference TRBV5-5 and TRBJ1-2, the full variable domain is DAGVTQSPTHLIKTRGQQVTLRCSPISGHKSVSWYQQVLGQGPQFIFQYYEKEERGRGNFPDRFSARQFPNYSSELNVNALLLGDSALYLCASSLGVNYGYTFGSGTRLTVV.

In nucleotides, the CDR3 is TGTGCCAGCAGCGGACTAGAAGAGACCCAGTACTTC. It yields the protein CASSGLEETQYF. J is TRBJ2-5 and V is TRBV9, with D possibly being TRBD2 (6 bases). Per the germline V gene, CDR1 is SGDLS and CDR2 is YYNGEE. Trimming removed 3 bases at V and 3 bases at J, with 6 bases between. CDR3 length: 12 residues.

The J gene is TRBJ1-2, the V gene TRBV7-9, with D possibly being TRBD1 (5 bases). Between the trimmed V and J ends, which lost 11 bases and 7 bases, there was a span of 20 bases. The CDR3 is 13 residues long. Germline V CDR1 and CDR2: SEHNR, FQNEAQ (reference sequence). Here the CDR3 reads CAGRPWGDGGYTF. The CDR3 DNA is TGTGCCGGGCGTCCATGGGGGGACGGTGGCTACACCTTC. The whole variable domain, filled in from reference TRBV7-9 and TRBJ1-2, reads DTGVSQNPRHKITKRGQNVTFRCDPISEHNRLYWYRQTLGQGPEFLTYFQNEAQLEKSRLLSDRFSAERPKGSFSTLEIQRTEQGDSAMYLCAGRPWGDGGYTFGSGTRLTVV.

The genes are TRBV4-3 and TRBJ1-1; D possibly corresponds to TRBD1 (6 bases). This CDR3 comprises 15 residues. V lost 0 bases to trimming and J lost 1 base, with 9 bases between them. CDR1 is LGHNA, CDR2 YSLEER, per germline. The CDR3 loop is CASSQDHRANTEAFF. CDR3 nucleotides: TGCGCCAGCAGCCAAGATCACAGGGCGAACACTGAAGCTTTCTTT.

This clone occurred a few times. V is TRBV11-3 and J is TRBJ2-3, with D tentatively TRBD1 (5 bases). Germline V gene sequence: CDR1 SGHNT, CDR2 YENEEA. The CDR3 runs to 16 residues. Deletions cut 4 bases from V and 2 bases from J, with 16 bases between. The CDR3 bases are TGTGCCAGCAGCTCCCAAGACAGCCAAGCCACAGATACGCAGTATTTT. Protein: CASSSQDSQATDTQYF.

In this sample, this clone turned up once. This rearrangement joins TRBV7-2 to TRBJ2-2; 10 bases agree with TRBD1. The length of the CDR3 is 16 residues. Germline values: CDR1 SGHTA, CDR2 FQGNSA. J gave up 7 bases and V 5 bases, and 10 bases lay outside the gene matches. The CDR3 DNA reads TGTGCCAGCAGCGCACCGGGACAGGGGTTAGGCGGGGAGCTGTTTTTT. The encoded protein is CASSAPGQGLGGELFF.

With respect to this clone: The identical CDR3 is also encoded by other nucleotide sequences in the sample. The J gene is TRBJ1-4, the V gene TRBV18, with TRBD1 matching over 7 bases. Germline V gene sequence: CDR1 KGHSH, CDR2 LQKENI. This CDR3 comprises 15 residues. V gave up 0 bases and J gave up 7 bases; unmatched junction bases: 5. The CDR3 region is CASSPPEGAREKLFF. The CDR3 nucleotides read TGTGCCAGCTCACCACCCGAGGGGGCGCGTGAAAAACTGTTTTTT. The full variable domain, completed using reference TRBV18 and TRBJ1-4, is NAGVMQNPRHLVRRRGQEARLRCSPMKGHSHVYWYRQLPEEGLKFMVYLQKENIIDESGMPKERFSAEFPKEGPSILRIQQVVRGDSAAYFCASSPPEGAREKLFFGSGTQLSVL.

This rearrangement joins TRBV2 to TRBJ2-7; 11 bases agree with TRBD2. The germline V gene encodes CDR1 SNHLY and CDR2 FYNNEI. The CDR3 consists of 14 residues. Trimming removed 6 bases from V and 2 bases from J; junction bases left unmatched: 3. In DNA, the CDR3 is TGTGCCAGCAGAGGACTAGCGGGCCCCTACGAGCAGTACTTC. It is translated as CASRGLAGPYEQYF.

The sample holds one count of this clone. The gene calls are TRBV18 and TRBJ2-1; 11 bases fit TRBD2. V shed 0 bases and J 7 bases; nucleotides not matched to a gene: 2. Looked up from germline, CDR1 is KGHSH and CDR2 is LQKENI. The CDR3 length is 15 residues. CDR3 nucleotides: TGTGCCAGCTCACCACCGCTAGCGGGGGGAAATGAGCAGTTCTTC. Its protein product is CASSPPLAGGNEQFF.

V gene TRBV2 combines with J gene TRBJ2-1, with 9 bases fitting TRBD2. V was clipped by 6 bases and J by 3 bases; unmatched bases: 6. The CDR3 spans 15 residues. The germline gives CDR1 SNHLY, CDR2 FYNNEI. The CDR3: CASSVSGSLYNEQFF. In DNA form, the CDR3 reads TGTGCCAGCAGCGTTAGCGGGAGTCTCTACAATGAGCAGTTCTTC.

CDR3 coding DNA: TGTGCCAGCAGCTTAGCAGAGATTAGCAATCAGCCCCAGCATTTT. Encoded protein: CASSLAEISNQPQHF. The chain links TRBV7-9 to TRBJ1-5; D is uncertain. The V and J ends lost 0 bases and 0 bases respectively, with 6 bases between them. Germline V lookup: CDR1 SEHNR, CDR2 FQNEAQ (reference sequence). The CDR3 sequence is 15 residues long.

The rearrangement joins TRBV28 to TRBJ2-5; TRBD2 might be the D (6 bases). Per germline, CDR1 MDHEN and CDR2 SYDVKM. Trimming left V 4 bases short and J 5 bases short, with 11 bases between. This CDR3 is 13 amino acids long. CDR3 DNA sequence: TGTGCCAGCAGTTCCGGGAGAATGGAGACCCAGTACTTC. Its translation is CASSSGRMETQYF. The entire variable domain, with the rest obtained from reference TRBV28 and TRBJ2-5, is as follows: DVKVTQSSRYLVKRTGEKVFLECVQDMDHENMFWYRQDPGLGLRLIYFSYDVKMKEKGDIPEGYSVSREKKERFSLILESASTNQTSMYLCASSSGRMETQYFGPGTRLLVL.

In DNA form, the CDR3 reads TGTGCCAGCAGCAATGCTAGCGGGAGGGTCTACAATGAGCAGTTCTTC. This gives the protein CASSNASGRVYNEQFF. V and J are TRBV21-1 and TRBJ2-1; TRBD2 was called by the table and not checked on the DNA. TRBV21-1 is a pseudogene segment. The CDR3 is 16 amino acids.

This sequence joins TRBV7-8 and TRBJ2-2; TRBD2 aligns across 10 bases. CDR1 is SGHVS, CDR2 FQNEAQ, per germline. The CDR3 contains 16 residues. V dropped 5 bases and J dropped 3; count of bases not matched to a gene: 6. CDR3 region: CASSPTSGRYTGELFF. The CDR3 DNA reads as TGTGCCAGCAGCCCGACTAGCGGGCGTTACACCGGGGAGCTGTTTTTT.

The rearrangement joins TRBV24-1 to TRBJ1-5; 10 bases are shared with TRBD1. The V gene end was trimmed by 6 bases and the J gene end by 6 bases; junction bases not matched to a gene: 7. CDR1 and CDR2 (germline): KGHDR, SFDVKD. The CDR3 is 15 amino acids. DNA for the CDR3: TGTGCCACCAGTCGGGGACAGGGGACCTGTCAGCCCCAGCATTTT. This gives the protein CATSRGQGTCQPQHF.

The chain links TRBV6-5 to TRBJ2-2; a possible D gene is TRBD2 (6 bases). The V and J ends lost 0 bases and 7 bases respectively, with 15 bases between them. CDR3 length equals 16 residues. CDR1 is MNHEY, CDR2 SVGAGI, per germline. The CDR3 here is CASSYSIGGAGGELFF. The CDR3 coding sequence is TGTGCCAGCAGTTACTCGATCGGGGGAGCGGGCGGGGAGCTGTTTTTT.

This chain links TRBV29-1 with TRBJ1-5; weak D call: TRBD1 (6 bases). This CDR3 is built from 14 residues. The V and J ends lost 7 bases and 4 bases respectively, with 17 bases between them. In germline, CDR1 is SQVTM, CDR2 ANQGSEA. In DNA form, the CDR3 reads TGCAGCGCAGTATCCGGGACACTTAATCAGCCCCAGCATTTT. As protein: CSAVSGTLNQPQHF.

The CDR3 sequence: CSVEGPGLAPYEQYF. The CDR3 region has the DNA TGCAGCGTTGAGGGTCCCGGACTAGCGCCCTACGAGCAGTACTTC. The rearrangement uses TRBV29-1 and TRBJ2-7; TRBD2 matches 9 bases. V was clipped by 3 bases and J by 2 bases; unmatched bases: 8. Germline CDR1 and CDR2: SQVTM and ANQGSEA. The CDR3 has 15 amino acids.

The chain has TRBV7-3 and TRBJ2-3; 9 nucleotides agree with TRBD1. Unmatched junction bases numbered 15, after V lost 4 bases and J lost 4 bases. The CDR3 spans 18 residues. Germline V CDR1 and CDR2: SGHTA, FQGTGA. This CDR3 is CASSSDGGRDREADTQYF. In DNA, the CDR3 is TGTGCCAGCAGCTCCGATGGAGGGCGGGACAGGGAAGCAGATACGCAGTATTTT. Together with reference TRBV7-3 and TRBJ2-3, the CDR3 gives the full variable domain: GAGVSQTPSNKVTEKGKYVELRCDPISGHTALYWYRQSLGQGPEFLIYFQGTGAADDSGLPNDRFFAVRPEGSVSTLKIQRTERGDSAVYLCASSSDGGRDREADTQYFGPGTRLTVL.

The chain recombines TRBV30 with TRBJ2-7; possibly TRBD1 for D (5 bases). V was shortened by 0 bases and J by 7 bases, with 13 bases between the two germline ends. The CDR3 covers 13 residues. Germline CDR1 is GTSNPN and CDR2 is SVGIG (reference sequence). In nucleotides, the CDR3 is TGTGCCTGGAGTGTTTCCAGGGTACAGGAGCAGTACTTC. Encoded protein: CAWSVSRVQEQYF.

J is TRBJ2-3 and V is TRBV4-2; a possible D gene is TRBD1 (6 bases). The ends were cut back, 0 bases at V and 3 bases at J, with 13 bases in the middle. The CDR3 consists of 16 residues. Per the germline V gene, CDR1 is LGHNA and CDR2 is YNFKEQ. The CDR3 loop reads CASSQDQGTGTDTQYF. CDR3 DNA: TGTGCCAGCAGCCAAGATCAGGGGACGGGGACAGATACGCAGTATTTT.

Concerning this clone itself: The conserved phenylalanine or tryptophan is not found at the CDR3 terminus, so this likely reflects a read error. Because the CDR3's place on the DNA is in doubt, the DNA is left out and the CDR3 is given as listed by TCRdb. The chain employs TRBV2 and TRBJ1-1; the table's D call, TRBD1, has no DNA check behind it. Ends included, the CDR3 has 11 residues. CDR1 is SNHLY, CDR2 FYNNEI, per germline. The CDR3 sequence is CASRGQGETSL.

The gene calls are TRBV5-1 and TRBJ2-3, with a weak D call TRBD1 (6 bases). V was trimmed by 10 bases and J by 5 bases, leaving 20 bases between them. Per germline, CDR1 SGHRS and CDR2 YFSETQ. The CDR3 has 14 residues. The CDR3 DNA is TGCGCCTCGACCCCAGGGGCGCAGGGAGATACGCAGTATTTT. Residues: CASTPGAQGDTQYF. Filled out from reference TRBV5-1 and TRBJ2-3, the complete variable domain reads KAGVTQTPRYLIKTRGQQVTLSCSPISGHRSVSWYQQTPGQGLQFLFEYFSETQRNKGNFPGRFSGRQFSNSRSEMNVSTLELGDSALYLCASTPGAQGDTQYFGPGTRLTVL.